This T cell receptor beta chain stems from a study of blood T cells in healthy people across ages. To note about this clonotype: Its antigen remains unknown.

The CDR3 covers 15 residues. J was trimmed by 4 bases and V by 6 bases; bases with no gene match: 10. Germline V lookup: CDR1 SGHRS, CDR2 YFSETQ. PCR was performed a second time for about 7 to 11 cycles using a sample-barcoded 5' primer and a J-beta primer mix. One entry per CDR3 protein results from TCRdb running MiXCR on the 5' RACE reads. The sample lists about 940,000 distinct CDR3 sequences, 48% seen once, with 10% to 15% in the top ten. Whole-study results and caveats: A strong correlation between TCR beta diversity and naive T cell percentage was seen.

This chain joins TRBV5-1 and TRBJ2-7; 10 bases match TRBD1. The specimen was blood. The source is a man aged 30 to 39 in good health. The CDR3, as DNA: TGCGCCAGCAACCTGGGGACAGGGGCAGAGTACGAGCAGTACTTC. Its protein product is CASNLGTGAEYEQYF.